The T cell receptor (beta chain) described here comes from a study of cytomegalovirus exposure and HLA in healthy donors. The overall study: In a later analysis, the roughly 110 validation repertoires were reported to have used the same platform as the approximately 670 first-cohort repertoires. Study-level points and caveats: Some 150 TCR beta chains were listed as cytomegalovirus-associated. Across donors, most TCRs were seen rarely, yet some public ones were widespread. In vitro checks showed that a few CMV-associated chains really do target CMV antigens.

A word on this clone: Its antigen is not known. At one end the junction does not follow the germline gene, possibly because of a read error.

TCRdb's copy holds only in-frame clones and misses some; the assay was immunoSEQ multiplex PCR. The table records approximately 170,000 clones, 80% to 85% of them present only once. The material sequenced was PBMCs. The TCR sequence derives from a man aged 25-45 years in good health and CMV-seropositive.

CDR3 nucleotides: TGTGCCAGCAGCGCCCGAGCGACAGGCCCGTTAGGTCTCTTT. This encodes CASSARATGPLGLF. V and J are TRBV9 and TRBJ1-1, with D maybe TRBD1 (6 bases). CDR1 and CDR2 (germline): SGDLS, YYNGEE. CDR3 length: 14 residues.